What follows are 10 T cell receptor beta chains derived from one specimen sequenced in a study of CD8+CD57+ T cells in acquired aplastic anemia. The TCR beta profiling, which covered VDJ combination and CDR3 sequence, was carried out using genomic DNA as the template. TCRdb processed the reads anew with MiXCR; each CDR3 protein has one entry. This table has around 150,000 distinct CDR3 sequences, roughly 45% appearing once. The source material was sorted CD4+, CD8+, or CD8+CD57+ T cells (not recorded which) from PBMCs. The receptors derive from a human donor in good health.

This clonotype was counted a few times. This may come from a read error, since a much larger clone is one base off. The chain carries TRBV5-8 and TRBJ1-5; TRBD1 might be the D (5 bases). Trimming stripped 3 bases from V and 5 bases from J, with 9 bases between. In germline, CDR1 is SGHTS, CDR2 YDEGEE. The length of the CDR3 is 13 residues. CDR3 DNA: TGTGCCAGCAGCTGGGACCGAGATCAGCCCCAGCATTTT. Translated: CASSWDRDQPQHF.

This clonotype was observed at least ten times. This sequence joins TRBV19 and TRBJ2-3, with D perhaps assigned TRBD1 or TRBD2 (5 bases each). With 5 bases removed from V and 6 bases from J, the gap between germline ends came to 18 bases. This CDR3 is 15 amino acids long. Germline V CDR1 and CDR2: LNHDA, SQIVND (reference sequence). CDR3 sequence reads: CASSLRSGPADTQYF. The CDR3 DNA reads as TGTGCCAGTAGTCTTCGGTCGGGGCCCGCCGATACGCAGTATTTT.

The J gene is TRBJ2-7, the V gene TRBV5-5; TRBD1 agrees at 8 bases. Germline V gene sequence: CDR1 SGHKS, CDR2 YYEKEE (reference sequence). V dropped 4 bases and J dropped 7; count of bases not matched to a gene: 13. The CDR3 is made up of 15 amino acids. This chain's CDR3 is CASSGGSRGLWEQYF. CDR3 DNA sequence: TGTGCCAGCAGCGGGGGGTCCAGGGGGCTCTGGGAGCAGTACTTC.

The chain recombines TRBV7-9 with TRBJ2-2; TRBD1 might be the D (6 bases). The CDR3 totals 15 residues. V was shortened by 4 bases and J by 6 bases, with 15 bases between the two germline ends. Germline CDR1 SEHNR, CDR2 FQNEAQ (reference sequence). In DNA, the CDR3 is TGTGCCAGCAGCTCTAGGTGGGACAACCCCGGGGAGCTGTTTTTT. Encoded protein: CASSSRWDNPGELFF.

This clonotype was counted a few times. The V and J genes are TRBV10-3 and TRBJ1-1; tentatively, D is TRBD1 (5 bases). V dropped 3 bases and J dropped 6 bases, with 17 bases sitting between them. Germline lookup yields CDR1 ENHRY and CDR2 SYGVKD. This CDR3 has 15 amino acids. CDR3 DNA sequence: TGTGCCATCAGTGACGGGACTCTCAACATTGCTGAAGCTTTCTTT. Protein sequence: CAISDGTLNIAEAFF.

The chain couples TRBV7-3 to TRBJ2-1; no definite D call. The CDR3 length is 13 residues. Trimming took 5 bases from V and 12 from J, leaving 17 bases between them. CDR1 is SGHTA and CDR2 is FQGTGA in the germline V gene. The DNA of the CDR3 is TGTGCCAGCAGCCTTACCACCGGGTGGGCGCAGTTCTTC. Translated, it gives CASSLTTGWAQFF.

The rearrangement links TRBV9 to TRBJ1-1; no reliable D call. The V gene's germline CDR1 is SGDLS and CDR2 YYNGEE. Trimming left V 5 bases short and J 0 bases short, with 5 bases between. The CDR3 length is 12 residues. DNA for the CDR3: TGTGCCAGCAGGGTGCTGAACACTGAAGCTTTCTTT. Translated: CASRVLNTEAFF.

Remarks on this clonotype: A much larger clone is a single base away; this may be a read error. V usage is TRBV9 and J usage is TRBJ1-3, with a possible D match to TRBD1 (6 bases). V was clipped by 2 bases and J by 0 bases, with 12 bases between them. Germline loops: CDR1 SGDLS, CDR2 YYNGEE. The CDR3 consists of 16 residues. CDR3 protein: CASSVEGHISGNTIYF. CDR3 sequence (DNA): TGTGCCAGCAGCGTGGAGGGACATATCTCTGGAAACACCATATATTTT.

The chain employs TRBV5-4 and TRBJ2-7; unclear D gene. The CDR3 has 16 amino acids. Deletions cut 5 bases from V and 2 bases from J, with 20 bases between. Germline V gene lookup returns CDR1 SGHNT and CDR2 YYREEE (reference sequence). This CDR3 is CASSSEWADGTYEQYF. The CDR3 bases are TGTGCCAGCAGTTCTGAGTGGGCAGACGGAACCTACGAGCAGTACTTC.

The chain is built from TRBV19 and TRBJ1-2, with D unresolved. Trimming cost V 4 bases and J 4 bases, with 4 bases left between them. Looked up from germline, CDR1 is LNHDA and CDR2 is SQIVND (reference sequence). The CDR3 length is 11 residues. CDR3 protein: CASSTSYGYTF. Written as DNA, the CDR3 is TGTGCCAGTAGTACGTCCTATGGCTACACCTTC.